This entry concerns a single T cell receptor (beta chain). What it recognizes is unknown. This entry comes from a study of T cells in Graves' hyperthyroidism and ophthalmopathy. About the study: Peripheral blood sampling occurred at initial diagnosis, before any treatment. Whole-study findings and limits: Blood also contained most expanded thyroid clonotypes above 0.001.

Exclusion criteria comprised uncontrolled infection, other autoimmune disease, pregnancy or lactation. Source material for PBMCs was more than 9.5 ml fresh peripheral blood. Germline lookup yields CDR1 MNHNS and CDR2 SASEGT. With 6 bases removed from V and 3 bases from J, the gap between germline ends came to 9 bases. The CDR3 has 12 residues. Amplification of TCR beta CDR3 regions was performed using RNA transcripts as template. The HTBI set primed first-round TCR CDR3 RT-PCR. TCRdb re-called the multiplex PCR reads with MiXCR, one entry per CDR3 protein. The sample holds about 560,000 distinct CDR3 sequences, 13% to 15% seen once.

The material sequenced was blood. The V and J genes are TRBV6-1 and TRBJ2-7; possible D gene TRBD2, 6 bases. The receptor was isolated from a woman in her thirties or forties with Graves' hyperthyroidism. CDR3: CASRSSGYEQYF. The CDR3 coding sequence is TGTGCCAGCAGGAGTAGCGGCTACGAGCAGTACTTC.